Sequencing of this T cell receptor beta chain was carried out in a study of blood T cell repertoires in COVID-19. Study in general: Italy, Spain and the United States were the sources of the convalescent and acute COVID-19 samples. T cells, B-cell-depleted T cells, or PBMCs supplied cDNA or gDNA.

In the authors' workflow: Quantification of nucleated cells was approximated via reference gene primer amplification. Produced via immunoSEQ multiplex PCR; TCRdb's table is partial and in-frame only. V and J calls and clone size are as listed in that table; D and trimming were resolved from the DNA. The sample yields about 36,000 clones, 78% seen once. This CDR3 has 16 residues. Germline V lookup: CDR1 LGHNA, CDR2 YNFKEQ. V was cut by 1 base and J by 0 bases, with 10 bases left in between. This TCR came from a man aged 60 to 75 with acute or convalescent COVID-19. The chain has TRBV4-2 and TRBJ1-5; maybe TRBD1 (5 bases). Sequences were obtained from peripheral blood. CDR3 sequence: CASSQGNRNSNQPQHF. In DNA, the CDR3 is TGTGCCAGCAGCCAAGGTAACAGGAATAGCAATCAGCCCCAGCATTTT.